These T cell receptor beta chains were read from a single sample in a study of blood T cells in healthy people across ages. TCRdb passed the 5' RACE reads through MiXCR, listing each CDR3 protein once. The table shows roughly 900,000 distinct CDR3 sequences, with around 48% occurring only once. The sequencing input was blood. The receptors stem from a man aged 25 to 40 in good health. Each CDR3 is given with its conserved first and last residue. D genes are given only for firm matches. Clone size is shown for a subset of rows, as once, few, many or a class of expanded clone.

j_gene: TRBJ1-2; d_gene: -; abundance: -; v_gene: TRBV5-1; CDR3aa: CASSLDTGGGVYGYTF; CDR3nt: TGCGCCAGCAGCTTGGATACGGGGGGCGGCGTCTATGGCTACACCTTC
j_gene: TRBJ2-5; d_gene: TRBD2; abundance: -; v_gene: TRBV7-3; CDR3aa: CAGPGTNQETQYF; CDR3nt: TGTGCCGGTCCGGGGACTAATCAAGAGACCCAGTACTTC
j_gene: TRBJ1-4; d_gene: -; abundance: -; v_gene: TRBV27; CDR3aa: CASSLRALNEKLFF; CDR3nt: TGTGCCAGCAGTCTCCGGGCCCTGAATGAAAAACTGTTTTTT
j_gene: TRBJ2-1; d_gene: TRBD1; abundance: few; v_gene: TRBV6-2/TRBV6-3; CDR3aa: CASSWGTEKRYDEQFF; CDR3nt: TGTGCCAGCAGTTGGGGGACAGAAAAAAGGTACGATGAGCAGTTCTTC
j_gene: TRBJ2-5; d_gene: -; abundance: few; v_gene: TRBV4-1; CDR3aa: CASSPSRENTQYF; CDR3nt: TGCGCCAGCAGCCCCTCCAGGGAGAACACCCAGTACTTC
j_gene: TRBJ1-1; d_gene: -; abundance: few; v_gene: TRBV12-3/TRBV12-4; CDR3aa: CASRPTANTEAFF; CDR3nt: TGTGCCAGCAGGCCAACAGCGAACACTGAAGCTTTCTTT
j_gene: TRBJ2-7; d_gene: TRBD2; abundance: few; v_gene: TRBV12-3/TRBV12-4; CDR3aa: CASSDQGGGSYEQYF; CDR3nt: TGTGCCAGCAGTGACCAGGGCGGGGGGTCCTACGAGCAGTACTTC
j_gene: TRBJ2-5; d_gene: TRBD2; abundance: once; v_gene: TRBV7-9; CDR3aa: CASSSWTSGNQETQYF; CDR3nt: TGTGCCAGCAGCTCCTGGACTAGCGGGAACCAAGAGACCCAGTACTTC
j_gene: TRBJ2-5; d_gene: -; abundance: -; v_gene: TRBV7-2; CDR3aa: CASSLMPRAFQETQYF; CDR3nt: TGTGCCAGCAGCTTAATGCCCAGGGCTTTCCAAGAGACCCAGTACTTC
j_gene: TRBJ2-5; d_gene: -; abundance: -; v_gene: TRBV6-6; CDR3aa: CALGRETQYF; CDR3nt: TGTGCCCTGGGGAGGGAGACCCAGTACTTC
j_gene: TRBJ1-4; d_gene: -; abundance: few; v_gene: TRBV7-8; CDR3aa: CASSPFEGGTADEKLFF; CDR3nt: TGTGCCAGCAGCCCCTTTGAAGGTGGGACGGCAGATGAAAAACTGTTTTTT
j_gene: TRBJ2-1; d_gene: -; abundance: -; v_gene: TRBV10-3; CDR3aa: CAIRGGQGDEQFF; CDR3nt: TGTGCCATCCGGGGGGGACAGGGCGATGAGCAGTTCTTC
j_gene: TRBJ2-3; d_gene: -; abundance: many; v_gene: TRBV7-8; CDR3aa: CASSLALDTQYF; CDR3nt: TGTGCCAGCAGCTTAGCTCTAGATACGCAGTATTTT
j_gene: TRBJ2-1; d_gene: -; abundance: once; v_gene: TRBV7-9; CDR3aa: CASSSTSADKQFF; CDR3nt: TGTGCCAGCAGCTCCACGTCGGCGGATAAGCAGTTCTTC
j_gene: TRBJ1-2; d_gene: -; abundance: few; v_gene: TRBV6-5; CDR3aa: CASSRTVNNYGYTF; CDR3nt: TGTGCCAGCAGTCGGACAGTAAATAACTATGGCTACACCTTC
j_gene: TRBJ2-1; d_gene: -; abundance: few; v_gene: TRBV7-2; CDR3aa: CASSLPMTGGNEQFF; CDR3nt: TGTGCCAGCAGCTTACCGATGACAGGCGGGAATGAGCAGTTCTTC
j_gene: TRBJ2-3; d_gene: -; abundance: few; v_gene: TRBV7-2; CDR3aa: CASSLGDARTDTQYF; CDR3nt: TGTGCCAGCAGCTTAGGGGACGCCCGAACTGATACGCAGTATTTT
j_gene: TRBJ2-1; d_gene: -; abundance: -; v_gene: TRBV5-1; CDR3aa: CASSRLDYNEQFF; CDR3nt: TGCGCCAGCAGCCGTCTGGACTACAATGAGCAGTTCTTC
j_gene: TRBJ2-7; d_gene: TRBD2; abundance: -; v_gene: TRBV24-1; CDR3aa: CATSDSSGVVHEQYF; CDR3nt: TGTGCCACCAGTGACTCGAGCGGGGTTGTCCACGAGCAGTACTTC
j_gene: TRBJ2-7; d_gene: -; abundance: -; v_gene: TRBV7-2; CDR3aa: CASSRRVTSYEQYF; CDR3nt: TGTGCCAGCAGCCGCAGGGTAACTTCCTACGAGCAGTACTTC
j_gene: TRBJ1-5; d_gene: -; abundance: -; v_gene: TRBV6-4; CDR3aa: CAGTQRAGNQPQHF; CDR3nt: TGTGCCGGCACACAGAGGGCTGGCAATCAGCCCCAGCATTTT
j_gene: TRBJ2-7; d_gene: -; abundance: -; v_gene: TRBV6-2/TRBV6-3; CDR3aa: CASSQLGAAEQYF; CDR3nt: TGTGCCAGCAGTCAGCTTGGGGCAGCCGAGCAGTACTTC
j_gene: TRBJ2-6; d_gene: -; abundance: -; v_gene: TRBV7-9; CDR3aa: CASSSQGGFGANVLTF; CDR3nt: TGTGCCAGCAGCTCACAAGGCGGGTTCGGGGCCAACGTCCTGACTTTC
j_gene: TRBJ2-2; d_gene: -; abundance: -; v_gene: TRBV20-1; CDR3aa: CSAREGRGSVGELFF; CDR3nt: TGCAGTGCTAGAGAGGGCAGGGGCTCGGTCGGGGAGCTGTTTTTT
j_gene: TRBJ2-7; d_gene: -; abundance: -; v_gene: TRBV20-1; CDR3aa: CSARESAQAYYEQYF; CDR3nt: TGCAGTGCTAGAGAGTCTGCCCAGGCATACTACGAGCAGTACTTC
j_gene: TRBJ2-7; d_gene: TRBD2; abundance: -; v_gene: TRBV20-1; CDR3aa: CSVPDPAGLSYEQYF; CDR3nt: TGCAGTGTCCCCGACCCAGCGGGGCTCTCCTACGAGCAGTACTTC
j_gene: TRBJ1-1; d_gene: -; abundance: many; v_gene: TRBV12-3/TRBV12-4; CDR3aa: CASSFAEMNTEAFF; CDR3nt: TGTGCCAGCAGTTTTGCAGAGATGAACACTGAAGCTTTCTTT
j_gene: TRBJ2-5; d_gene: -; abundance: -; v_gene: TRBV7-2; CDR3aa: CASSQSRDIQETQYF; CDR3nt: TGTGCCAGCAGCCAATCCAGGGACATCCAAGAGACCCAGTACTTC
j_gene: TRBJ2-7; d_gene: TRBD1; abundance: -; v_gene: TRBV7-2; CDR3aa: CASSSGTVFSYEQYF; CDR3nt: TGTGCCAGCAGCTCGGGGACAGTTTTTTCTTACGAGCAGTACTTC
j_gene: TRBJ2-1; d_gene: TRBD2; abundance: -; v_gene: TRBV7-9; CDR3aa: CASSPSTSVNEQFF; CDR3nt: TGTGCCAGCAGTCCCTCCACTAGCGTCAATGAGCAGTTCTTC
j_gene: TRBJ2-7; d_gene: -; abundance: few; v_gene: TRBV4-2; CDR3aa: CASSQDLQPYEQYF; CDR3nt: TGTGCCAGCAGCCAAGATCTCCAACCCTACGAGCAGTACTTC
j_gene: TRBJ2-7; d_gene: -; abundance: few; v_gene: TRBV20-1; CDR3aa: CSAGAGQINSYEQYF; CDR3nt: TGCAGTGCTGGGGCGGGACAAATCAACTCCTACGAGCAGTACTTC
j_gene: TRBJ2-7; d_gene: -; abundance: -; v_gene: TRBV7-2; CDR3aa: CASGHKLGHEQYF; CDR3nt: TGTGCCAGCGGCCATAAATTAGGCCACGAGCAGTACTTC
j_gene: TRBJ2-1; d_gene: -; abundance: once; v_gene: TRBV7-9; CDR3aa: CASSLDSSPYNEQFF; CDR3nt: TGTGCCAGCAGCTTAGATAGTAGCCCCTACAATGAGCAGTTCTTC
j_gene: TRBJ2-7; d_gene: TRBD2; abundance: few; v_gene: TRBV20-1; CDR3aa: CSALLAGGYEQYF; CDR3nt: TGCAGTGCCCTACTAGCGGGGGGCTACGAGCAGTACTTC
j_gene: TRBJ2-7; d_gene: TRBD2; abundance: few; v_gene: TRBV6-2/TRBV6-3; CDR3aa: CASSYVPGGTYEQYF; CDR3nt: TGTGCCAGCAGTTACGTTCCGGGGGGGACCTACGAGCAGTACTTC
j_gene: TRBJ1-2; d_gene: TRBD1; abundance: -; v_gene: TRBV5-6; CDR3aa: CASSWAGGSYGYTF; CDR3nt: TGTGCCAGCAGCTGGGCAGGGGGTTCCTATGGCTACACCTTC
j_gene: TRBJ2-4; d_gene: -; abundance: -; v_gene: TRBV7-2; CDR3aa: CASSLAGGANIQYF; CDR3nt: TGTGCCAGCAGCTTAGCTGGGGGAGCAAACATTCAGTACTTC
j_gene: TRBJ1-1; d_gene: -; abundance: once; v_gene: TRBV7-9; CDR3aa: CASIRGGVGTEAFF; CDR3nt: TGTGCCAGCATCCGAGGGGGGGTTGGGACTGAAGCTTTCTTT
j_gene: TRBJ1-2; d_gene: -; abundance: few; v_gene: TRBV28; CDR3aa: CASSLGLTYGYTF; CDR3nt: TGTGCCAGCAGTTTAGGTCTCACCTATGGCTACACCTTC
j_gene: TRBJ2-2; d_gene: TRBD1; abundance: -; v_gene: TRBV7-6; CDR3aa: CASSFMDRTTGELFF; CDR3nt: TGTGCCAGCAGCTTTATGGACAGGACCACCGGGGAGCTGTTTTTT
j_gene: TRBJ1-2; d_gene: -; abundance: few; v_gene: TRBV6-5; CDR3aa: CASSFQRNYGYTF; CDR3nt: TGTGCCAGCAGTTTCCAGCGGAACTATGGCTACACCTTC
j_gene: TRBJ2-7; d_gene: -; abundance: -; v_gene: TRBV3-1; CDR3aa: CASGQEPYEQYF; CDR3nt: TGTGCCAGCGGCCAAGAGCCCTACGAGCAGTACTTC
j_gene: TRBJ2-7; d_gene: -; abundance: few; v_gene: TRBV10-3; CDR3aa: CAISEGDNRQYF; CDR3nt: TGTGCCATCAGTGAGGGAGATAATCGGCAGTACTTC
j_gene: TRBJ1-2; d_gene: -; abundance: -; v_gene: TRBV4-2; CDR3aa: CASSQDRSVNYGYTF; CDR3nt: TGTGCCAGCAGCCAAGACAGGAGCGTTAACTATGGCTACACCTTC
j_gene: TRBJ2-3; d_gene: TRBD2; abundance: -; v_gene: TRBV9; CDR3aa: CASSVEQASGDTQYF; CDR3nt: TGTGCCAGCAGCGTAGAGCAGGCTAGCGGAGATACGCAGTATTTT
j_gene: TRBJ1-4; d_gene: TRBD1; abundance: -; v_gene: TRBV27; CDR3aa: CASSLYPGQGGGTNEKLFF; CDR3nt: TGTGCCAGCAGTTTGTACCCAGGACAGGGGGGAGGAACTAATGAAAAACTGTTTTTT
j_gene: TRBJ1-6; d_gene: -; abundance: few; v_gene: TRBV7-2; CDR3aa: CASRFGRAENSPLHF; CDR3nt: TGTGCCAGCAGGTTCGGCAGGGCAGAAAATTCACCCCTCCACTTT
j_gene: TRBJ2-3; d_gene: TRBD2; abundance: -; v_gene: TRBV12-3/TRBV12-4; CDR3aa: CASSPLTSGGGDTQYF; CDR3nt: TGTGCCAGCAGTCCCTTGACTAGCGGGGGTGGGGATACGCAGTATTTT
j_gene: TRBJ2-7; d_gene: -; abundance: -; v_gene: TRBV27; CDR3aa: CASSLLNREDPEQYF; CDR3nt: TGTGCCAGCAGTTTATTAAACAGGGAGGACCCCGAGCAGTACTTC
j_gene: TRBJ1-5; d_gene: -; abundance: -; v_gene: TRBV3-1; CDR3aa: CASSHGSGAGQPQHF; CDR3nt: TGTGCCAGCAGCCACGGTTCGGGGGCGGGTCAGCCCCAGCATTTT
j_gene: TRBJ2-7; d_gene: -; abundance: -; v_gene: TRBV6-1; CDR3aa: CASSAFSVSYEQYF; CDR3nt: TGTGCCAGCAGTGCGTTTAGTGTCTCCTACGAGCAGTACTTC
j_gene: TRBJ2-1; d_gene: -; abundance: -; v_gene: TRBV3-1; CDR3aa: CASSQALGLRNEQFF; CDR3nt: TGTGCCAGCAGCCAAGCACTGGGTCTGAGGAATGAGCAGTTCTTC
j_gene: TRBJ2-7; d_gene: -; abundance: few; v_gene: TRBV18; CDR3aa: CASSLTSNYEQYF; CDR3nt: TGTGCCAGCTCTTTGACTTCCAACTACGAGCAGTACTTC
j_gene: TRBJ1-1; d_gene: TRBD1; abundance: once; v_gene: TRBV6-2/TRBV6-3; CDR3aa: CASSYLRGPAFF; CDR3nt: TGTGCCAGCAGTTACCTCAGGGGGCCAGCTTTCTTT
j_gene: TRBJ2-1; d_gene: TRBD1; abundance: -; v_gene: TRBV7-2; CDR3aa: CASSSTGTGANEQFF; CDR3nt: TGTGCCAGCAGCTCTACCGGGACAGGGGCAAATGAGCAGTTCTTC
j_gene: TRBJ2-7; d_gene: -; abundance: -; v_gene: TRBV6-2/TRBV6-3; CDR3aa: CASREEGYEQYF; CDR3nt: TGTGCCAGCAGAGAAGAGGGTTACGAGCAGTACTTC
j_gene: TRBJ2-7; d_gene: TRBD1; abundance: -; v_gene: TRBV29-1; CDR3aa: CSVKTGGGYEQYF; CDR3nt: TGCAGCGTGAAGACAGGGGGCGGTTACGAGCAGTACTTC
j_gene: TRBJ1-4; d_gene: TRBD1; abundance: few; v_gene: TRBV7-8; CDR3aa: CASSPGDSFNEKLFF; CDR3nt: TGTGCCAGCAGCCCTGGGGACAGCTTTAATGAAAAACTGTTTTTT
j_gene: TRBJ1-1; d_gene: -; abundance: -; v_gene: TRBV21-1; CDR3aa: CASSAEGADEAFF; CDR3nt: TGTGCCAGCAGCGCCGAGGGGGCTGATGAAGCTTTCTTT